Below, 4 T cell receptor beta chains from the same sample are listed, as sequenced in a study of breast tumors, draining lymph nodes, adjacent tissues. The lymph nodes were axillary draining lymph nodes from breast cancer patients. MiXCR, run by TCRdb on the multiplex PCR reads, gives a single entry per CDR3 protein. The sample lists about 270,000 distinct CDR3 sequences; 30% to 35% were seen once. Sequencing was carried out using axillary lymph node tissue. Receptors were obtained from a female donor with breast cancer. Some clones in this sample may be carry-over from other donors' samples.

This clonotype was recorded many times. The chain is built from TRBV20-1 and TRBJ2-1; 10 bases agree with TRBD2. The V and J ends lost 6 bases and 7 bases, in that order; junction bases with no gene match: 6. There are 13 residues in the CDR3. The germline V gene has CDR1 DFQATT and CDR2 SNEGSKA (reference sequence). The DNA for the CDR3 is TGCAGTGCGCCGCCGACTAGCGGGAATGAGCAGTTCTTC. Amino acid sequence: CSAPPTSGNEQFF.

This clonotype was seen at least ten times. The CDR3: CATSTTVLVTEAFF. The DNA of the CDR3 is TGTGCCACCAGCACGACAGTTTTGGTCACTGAAGCTTTCTTT. The V and J genes are TRBV15 and TRBJ1-1, with D tentatively TRBD1 (5 bases). Germline-derived CDR1 and CDR2 are LNHNV and YYDKDF (reference sequence). This CDR3 has 14 residues. The V end was cut by 4 bases, the J end by 4 bases, with 13 bases between.

The table lists this clonotype with many counts. This rearrangement joins TRBV20-1 to TRBJ1-2; D not certain. V lost 3 bases to trimming and J lost 7 bases, with 9 bases between them. The CDR3 length is 11 residues. Germline V gene sequence: CDR1 DFQATT, CDR2 SNEGSKA (reference sequence). CDR3 protein: CSARPILGYTF. CDR3 coding DNA: TGCAGTGCTAGGCCGATACTTGGCTACACCTTC.

This clonotype was seen at least ten times. This chain uses TRBV11-3 with TRBJ2-5; 10 nucleotides align to TRBD1. The trim removed 5 bases at V and 2 bases at J, leaving 8 bases unmatched. The CDR3 is made up of 16 amino acids. The germline V gene has CDR1 SGHNT and CDR2 YENEEA. The CDR3 nucleotides are TGTGCCAGCAGCCCCCGACAGGGGGCTGGGCAAGAGACCCAGTACTTC. Its protein is CASSPRQGAGQETQYF.